This TCR beta chain came from a study of graft-versus-host responses after intestinal transplantation. Study as a whole: Recipients were given multivisceral, liver-intestinal, or isolated intestinal transplants. Once they had received anti-thymocyte globulin induction, all recipients took tacrolimus and steroids for about three years. Study observations and caveats: Allograft graft-versus-host to host-versus-graft clonal ratios ran high in patients with graft-donor T cell macrochimerism. Declines in HvG clones occurring early post-transplant were associated with peak circulating GvH clone levels.

Data came from immunoSEQ multiplex PCR; TCRdb stores just in-frame clones and leaves some out. The data contain approximately 33,000 clones, roughly 80% of them singletons. Germline CDR1 and CDR2: MNHNS and SASEGT. This CDR3 region has 15 residues. V lost 10 bases and J lost 3; bases outside the gene matches: 12. This clone was observed once. Its antigen is not identified. J is TRBJ2-1 and V is TRBV6-1; 7 nucleotides line up with TRBD2. The receptor's source is a human donor who received an intestinal transplant. Specimen: unstimulated CD8+ T cells sorted from spleen or lymph node cells, collected before intestinal transplant. Here the CDR3 reads CATCLWGEGYNEQFF. CDR3 coding DNA: TGTGCCACCTGCCTTTGGGGGGAGGGCTACAATGAGCAGTTCTTC.